This TCR beta chain derives from a study of shared clonotypes between healthy human individuals. Study as a whole: Each donor's CD8 memory used one plate, CD8 naive two, each CD4 subset three.

For this clone: No antigen is known for it.

The assay was immunoSEQ multiplex PCR, and TCRdb's table has in-frame clones only and misses some. The sample includes 760,000 or so clones, around 96% of them seen just once. The CDR3 spans 11 residues. Germline loops: CDR1 SEHNR, CDR2 FQNEAQ (reference sequence). Naivety among CD8 cells was defined by CD45RO negativity and positive CCR7 selection, thereby excluding terminally differentiated effector memory CD45RA+ cells. Study findings and constraints: Naive CD4 clonotype sharing across several donors was about 5%. Relative to memory subsets, naive subsets generally showed larger estimated richness. Clonotype sharing among donors was thought likely to change with sequencing depth.

The TCR comes from a man aged 25-45 years in good health. The specimen sequenced was naive CD8+ T cells sorted from blood. This chain uses TRBV7-9 with TRBJ2-7; D gene ambiguous. The CDR3: CATSGSYEQYF. CDR3 bases: TGTGCTACCAGTGGATCCTACGAGCAGTACTTC.